The sequence of this T cell receptor beta chain was determined in a study of vaccination and CD4 T cells after COVID-19. For the study at large: Participants, all vaccine recipients, received two doses of either BNT162b2 or mRNA-1273. Spike peptides, overlapping and drawn from SARS-CoV-2, HCoV-NL63, HCoV-OC43 and HCoV-229E, were used to stimulate cells. The authors gave control cultures a CEFX pool, an HIV-1 Nef pool, or no peptide.

The treatment: roughly ten-day PBMC culture with coronavirus spike peptide pools or control peptides (ViraFEST assay). PBMCs, plated at roughly 2 million per well, were grown in the presence of about 9.5 IU/ml IL-2 and around 10 ug/ml peptide pools. The V gene end was trimmed by 5 bases and the J gene end by 0 bases; junction bases not matched to a gene: 7. Germline loops: CDR1 DFQATT, CDR2 SNEGSKA (reference sequence). The CDR3 spans 15 residues. This clonotype was seen a handful of times. What it binds is unknown. At the Johns Hopkins FTIC core, DNA taken from cultured CD4+ T cells was sequenced by way of the Oncomine TCR Beta short-read assay. TCRdb re-called the PCR reads with MiXCR, one entry per CDR3 protein. The sample lists around 12,000 distinct CDR3 sequences, 44% occurring once.

The sequenced material came from cultured CD4+ T cells from blood. This TCR was sampled from a human donor with COVID-19. The chain couples TRBV20-1 to TRBJ1-1; the match to TRBD1 covers 9 bases. As DNA, the CDR3 is TGCAGTGCTGGGACAGGGCGGGGGATGAACACTGAAGCTTTCTTT. This codes for CSAGTGRGMNTEAFF.